This T cell receptor beta chain was documented in a study of regulatory T cells in long-lasting Graves disease (dated by TCRdb to the early 2020s). A note on the overall study: Persistent Graves' disease was defined as antithyroid drug treatment for over 5 years with persistently positive TSH receptor autoantibodies. Persistent Graves' disease patients were compared with newly diagnosed Graves' disease patients by peripheral blood TCR sequencing and RNA sequencing. The study was registered as a clinical trial and conducted in China. A total of 33 samples underwent TCR sequencing, from around 13 patients with persistent Graves' disease and 20 or so patients with newly diagnosed Graves' disease. Persistent Graves' disease patients in the clinical cohort had taken antithyroid drugs for roughly ten years on average.

Library construction relied on multiplex PCR. Sequencing was performed on an Illumina HiSeq 4000. CDR3 regions were amplified by Arm-PCR with iRepertoire HTBI primers to construct TCR beta libraries. Before sequencing, the PCR products went through gel purification. The paper's data handling went like this. A total of around 66 TRBV and approximately 15 TRBJ segments were identified across samples and were used for gene usage analysis of CDR3 amino acid clonotypes. COPE and FqMerger were used to merge filtered high-quality paired reads into contigs. BLAST was used to align contigs to IMGT TRBV, TRBD and TRBJ reference genes, with CDR3 defined following IMGT. Any clonotype with a frequency above 0.1% was classified as a highly expanded clone. Shannon entropy was used to measure repertoire diversity, and the Gini coefficient was used to measure V-J evenness. Public clonotypes were defined as clonotypes shared by more than one individual. TCRdb trimmed the raw reads at Q25, called clones with MiXCR and kept productive beta chains. Duplicate CDR3 protein sequences are folded into a single record with the most common DNA and genes. These V and J calls derive from TCRdb rather than the authors' analysis. This sample holds hundreds of thousands of distinct CDR3 sequences; less than 25% were observed only once. Of the sample, around 21% falls within the top ten clones.

Overall study results and their limits: Sequencing and analysis were limited to the TCR beta chain. The authors noted that the small sample size was a limitation that may lower accuracy. Patients with persistent disease shared more public clonotypes (around 2,500) than newly diagnosed patients did (roughly 970). TRBV28, TRBJ1-2 and TRBJ2-5 were preferentially used in persistent disease, while TRBV20-1 and TRBJ2-1 were favored in newly diagnosed disease. Peripheral blood alone was examined, since thyroid tissue, which constituted the primary lesion, could not be accessed. Compared with newly diagnosed patients, patients with persistent Graves' disease had lower TCR Shannon entropy and fewer highly expanded clones, which suggests clonal expansion.

With respect to this clonotype: The specificity of this receptor is unknown. The sample holds no much larger clone one base away, and base qualities are not on file.

The meaning of the sample's time point label: persistent/refractory GD, antithyroid drugs over 5 years with positive TRAb. For both TCR sequencing and RNA sequencing, RNA was extracted from PBMCs using TRIzol. Graves' disease was diagnosed according to American Thyroid Association guidelines. The patients came from an endocrinology department in Xi'an, China. From each patient, about 9 milliliters of peripheral blood was collected into an EDTA anticoagulant tube. Ficoll Paque Plus density gradient separation was used to isolate PBMCs, and no further T cell sorting was performed. An Agilent 2100 Bioanalyzer and agarose gel were used to check RNA quality, and a NanoDrop 2000 was used to measure RNA concentration. From a lookup of the germline V gene (reference sequence), CDR1 and CDR2 are LNHDA and SQIVND. Including cysteine and phenylalanine, the CDR3 has 13 amino acids. The sequence is cut down to CDR3 DNA, 39 bases in frame from base 1. Trimming removed 3 bases from V and 8 bases from J; the gene matches leave 5 bases unexplained.

The chain links TRBV19 with TRBJ2-7; 9 of the junction bases match TRBD1. This receptor was identified in a female donor with Graves disease. The specimen comprised peripheral blood mononuclear cells (PBMCs), sampled when the disease was refractory, from a patient treated with antithyroid drugs. For the CDR3, the sequence is CASSIGGQGQQYF. The nucleotides read TGTGCCAGTAGTATTGGGGGACAGGGTCAGCAGTACTTC.